The rows below give T cell receptor beta chains drawn from one sample of a study of OX40 agonist ivuxolimab in advanced cancers. The data were produced by immunoSEQ multiplex PCR, yet TCRdb's version contains in-frame clones alone and is incomplete. The table shows 82,000 or so clones, with 80% to 95% occurring only once. The material sequenced was CD4+ or CD8+ T cells sorted from blood, taken in a trial of the OX40 agonist ivuxolimab. The receptors were gathered from an adult with an advanced solid tumor such as melanoma, head and neck, liver or kidney cancer. The CDR3 runs from the conserved cysteine through the conserved F or W. A D gene is named only where the DNA matches it firmly. Rows give clone size only sometimes, using once, few, many, or a class for an expanded clone.

CDR3,DNA,length,V,D,J,size
CASSKWETAREGEQFF,TGTGCCAGCAGCAAGTGGGAGACAGCGAGAGAGGGTGAGCAGTTCTTC,16,TRBV21-1,-,TRBJ2-1,-
CASSLATGVMVLTF,TGTGCCAGCAGCTTAGCAACAGGAGTCATGGTCCTGACTTTC,14,TRBV7-9,-,TRBJ2-6,-
CASSLGDRQRPTQYF,TGTGCCAGCAGCCTGGGGGACAGGCAAAGACCGACCCAGTACTTC,15,TRBV5-4,TRBD1,TRBJ2-5,-
CATSRQGAANTGELFF,TGTGCCACCAGCAGACAGGGGGCTGCGAACACCGGGGAGCTGTTTTTT,16,TRBV15,TRBD1,TRBJ2-2,-
CAWRGQGRDTQYF,TGTGCCTGGAGGGGACAGGGGAGAGATACGCAGTATTTT,13,TRBV30,TRBD1,TRBJ2-3,-
CASSALAGGDSTYEQYF,TGTGCCAGCAGTGCACTAGCGGGGGGGGATTCGACCTACGAGCAGTACTTC,17,TRBV6-1,TRBD2,TRBJ2-7,-
CAWRKDYGYTF,TGTGCCTGGAGAAAGGACTATGGCTACACCTTC,11,TRBV30,-,TRBJ1-2,few
CASRDLAGVGHTQYF,TGTGCCAGCAGGGATCTAGCGGGAGTCGGACATACGCAGTATTTT,15,TRBV2,TRBD2,TRBJ2-3,once
CASARTGRQPQHF,TGTGCCAGCGCCAGGACAGGGCGCCAGCCCCAGCATTTT,13,TRBV6-6,TRBD1,TRBJ1-5,-
CAWSVGREYYGYTF,TGTGCCTGGAGTGTTGGCAGGGAGTACTATGGCTACACCTTC,14,TRBV30,-,TRBJ1-2,-